These 23 T cell receptor beta chains were all obtained from the same sample, sequenced in a study of Graves' ophthalmopathy and Graves' hyperthyroidism (dated by TCRdb to between 2018 and 2020). The instrument given in TCRdb is Illumina HiSeq 2000. For repertoire sequencing, the TCR beta CDR3 regions were amplified from RNA transcripts. The first round was an RT-PCR using HTBI primers with the Qiagen OneStep RT-PCR kit, and this first round was followed by a second-round multiplex PCR, then size selection and purification. The public reads were quality trimmed at Q25 with fastp and then assembled into clones with MiXCR by TCRdb, keeping productive beta chains. Each CDR3 protein appears once, grouped with its most common genes and DNA. Counted in this sample were hundreds of thousands of distinct CDR3 sequences; roughly 20% of them appeared once. The leading ten clones occupy more than 5.5% of the sample.

What was sequenced was peripheral blood. Receptors were obtained from a woman under 30 with stable Graves' hyperthyroidism. Some clones in this sample may be carry-over from other donors' samples. Donor details come from another sample of the same person, matched by shared clones.

In this sample, this clonotype turned up a few times. One base away lies a much larger clone, so this may be a sequencing read error. V usage is TRBV20-1 and J usage is TRBJ2-7; D not resolved. This CDR3 contains 12 residues. CDR1 DFQATT and CDR2 SNEGSKA come from the germline V gene (reference sequence). V lost 8 bases and J 4 bases, leaving 15 bases between the germline ends. CDR3 in DNA: TGCAGTACTAACCTAGGCGGTTACGAGCAGTACTTC. Protein product: CSTNLGGYEQYF.

The table lists this clonotype with many counts. The chain uses TRBV5-1 and TRBJ2-7; 14 nucleotides line up with TRBD2. Germline CDR1 and CDR2: SGHRS and YFSETQ. The CDR3 extends over 15 amino acids. The J segment lost 4 bases and the V segment lost 2 bases, leaving 2 bases of the junction unmatched. CDR3 protein: CASSLGTSGRYEQYF. The DNA for the CDR3 is TGCGCCAGCAGCTTAGGGACTAGCGGGAGATACGAGCAGTACTTC.

The sample holds many counts of this clonotype. V is TRBV5-1 and J is TRBJ1-1; D unclear. Between the trimmed V and J ends, which lost 4 bases and 5 bases, there was a span of 15 bases. Germline values: CDR1 SGHRS, CDR2 YFSETQ. The CDR3 has 14 residues. Here the CDR3 reads CASSRTAGGTEAFF. The DNA of the CDR3 is TGCGCCAGCAGCCGGACGGCAGGAGGAACTGAAGCTTTCTTT.

The chain employs TRBV6-5 and TRBJ1-1; tentative D call: TRBD1 (6 bases). Trimming left V 0 bases short and J 3 bases short, with 8 bases between. Germline-derived CDR1 and CDR2 are MNHEY and SVGAGI. The CDR3 runs 14 residues. The CDR3 nucleotides read TGTGCCAGCAGTTACTCGGACAGCTACACTGAAGCTTTCTTT. This translates into CASSYSDSYTEAFF.

This clonotype was counted a few times. This sequence joins TRBV4-2 and TRBJ2-7, with 9 bases identical to TRBD1. This CDR3 comprises 20 residues. CDR1 and CDR2 from the germline V gene are LGHNA and YNFKEQ. The ends lost 1 base at V and 0 bases at J; junction bases unmatched: 16. CDR3 DNA: TGTGCCAGCAGCCAAGTGACCGGGACAGGGACCCTCTGGGGCTCCTACGAGCAGTACTTC. Translation: CASSQVTGTGTLWGSYEQYF.

This clonotype was observed at least ten times. The chain is built from TRBV6-1 and TRBJ1-3; D call uncertain. Germline V gene lookup returns CDR1 MNHNS and CDR2 SASEGT. Trimming removed 6 bases from V and 4 bases from J, with 16 bases in between. This CDR3 has 15 amino acids. The CDR3 region has the DNA TGTGCCAGCAGCTCAGTGGGGATAACCGGAAACACCATATATTTT. This encodes CASSSVGITGNTIYF.

Many counts were recorded for this clonotype. This rearrangement joins TRBV25-1 to TRBJ2-5, with 10 bases identical to TRBD1. J lost 4 bases, V lost 4 bases, and 9 bases had no gene match. This CDR3 contains 16 residues. The germline CDR1 and CDR2 sequences are MGHDK and SYGVNS. In nucleotides, the CDR3 is TGTGCCAGCAGTGCCAGGACAGGGGGTTGGGGAGAGACCCAGTACTTC. Amino acids: CASSARTGGWGETQYF. Drawing the rest from reference TRBV25-1 and TRBJ2-5, the complete variable domain is EADIYQTPRYLVIGTGKKITLECSQTMGHDKMYWYQQDPGMELHLIHYSYGVNSTEKGDLSSESTVSRIRTEHFPLTLESARPSHTSQYLCASSARTGGWGETQYFGPGTRLLVL.

This clonotype was recorded a few times. The CDR3 loop reads CASSSSTGAYEQYF. The CDR3 region has the DNA TGTGCCAGCTCATCTTCGACAGGGGCCTACGAGCAGTACTTC. The chain employs TRBV18 and TRBJ2-7; 8 bases agree with TRBD1. The ends lost 5 bases at V and 2 bases at J; junction bases unmatched: 5. Germline-derived CDR1 and CDR2 are KGHSH and LQKENI. The CDR3 spans 14 residues.

This clonotype was counted ten times or more. The gene calls are TRBV19 and TRBJ1-5; possibly TRBD1 for D (5 bases). Germline CDR1 LNHDA, CDR2 SQIVND (reference sequence). The V end was cut by 4 bases, the J end by 2 bases, with 24 bases between. This CDR3 comprises 19 residues. The CDR3 protein is CASSTLVRDLGSGNQPQHF. The CDR3 DNA sequence: TGTGCCAGTAGTACTCTAGTTCGGGACCTTGGATCCGGCAATCAGCCCCAGCATTTT.

A note on this clonotype: A read error may be the cause here, since a much bigger clone is one base away. The chain uses TRBV2 and TRBJ2-7; possible D gene TRBD2, 7 bases. V shed 9 bases and J shed 3 bases, with 18 bases lying between them. The CDR3 has 14 residues. Germline values: CDR1 SNHLY, CDR2 FYNNEI. CDR3 nucleotide sequence: TGTGCCAGGCGAGGGGGAGGGTCGGTCTACGAGCAGTACTTC. Its translation is CARRGGGSVYEQYF.

This clonotype has a count of ten or more. CDR3 DNA sequence: TGTGCCAGCAGTGTGAACAGCGCCAATTCACCCCTCCACTTT. This sequence encodes CASSVNSANSPLHF. The chain employs TRBV2 and TRBJ1-6; D is uncertain. Germline lookup yields CDR1 SNHLY and CDR2 FYNNEI. V was cut by 4 bases and J by 7 bases, with 11 bases left in between. The CDR3 totals 14 residues.

This clonotype was detected once. The chain recombines TRBV28 with TRBJ1-3; weak D call: TRBD1 (6 bases). In germline, CDR1 is MDHEN, CDR2 SYDVKM. V was cut by 5 bases and J by 0 bases, with 14 bases left in between. CDR3 length equals 16 residues. CDR3 loop: CASSTSGQISGNTIYF. The CDR3 bases are TGTGCCAGCAGTACCTCTGGACAGATCTCTGGAAACACCATATATTTT.

This clonotype was seen repeatedly, ten times or more. The chain carries TRBV12-3 or TRBV12-4 and TRBJ1-5; 7 nucleotides align to TRBD1. This CDR3 is 16 amino acids long. V gave up 5 bases and J gave up 2 bases; unmatched junction bases: 9. CDR3 residues: CASSTHGQEGNQPQHF. The CDR3 nucleotides read TGTGCCAGCAGTACACACGGACAGGAGGGCAATCAGCCCCAGCATTTT.

This clonotype occurred many times. The V and J genes are TRBV28 and TRBJ2-7, with TRBD2 as a possible D gene (5 bases). The CDR3 consists of 12 residues. Germline lookup yields CDR1 MDHEN and CDR2 SYDVKM. V lost 7 bases, J lost 4 bases, and 11 bases lay in between. CDR3 protein: CASNRRRYEQYF. In DNA, the CDR3 is TGTGCCAGCAACCGGAGGCGATACGAGCAGTACTTC.

This clonotype occurred many times. The chain employs TRBV6-1 and TRBJ2-5; TRBD1 agrees at 12 bases. The germline CDR1 and CDR2 sequences are MNHNS and SASEGT. This CDR3 comprises 16 residues. With 3 bases clipped from V and 5 bases from J, the junction kept 7 bases outside the gene matches. Here the CDR3 reads CASSDYGTGGAETQYF. The CDR3 DNA reads TGTGCCAGCAGTGACTACGGGACAGGGGGCGCGGAGACCCAGTACTTC.

Details on this clonotype: Here the CDR3 omits its conserved ending phenylalanine or tryptophan, so a read error is the likely source. Because the CDR3's place on the DNA is in doubt, the DNA is left out and the CDR3 is given as listed by TCRdb. The V call is TRBV19, the J call TRBJ1-5; the table's TRBD1 call for D was not verified on the DNA. Per the germline V gene, CDR1 is LNHDA and CDR2 is SQIVND (reference sequence). The CDR3 contains 18 residues when both ends are counted. CDR3 loop: CASMPLRGKQGSNQPQQL.

Ten or more counts support this clonotype. The chain carries TRBV7-9 and TRBJ1-1; weak D call: TRBD1 (6 bases). V lost 4 bases and J 5 bases, leaving 17 bases between the germline ends. CDR1 is SEHNR and CDR2 is FQNEAQ in the germline V gene (reference sequence). The CDR3 is 15 residues long. The CDR3 is CASSSHRDVGTEAFF. CDR3 sequence (DNA): TGTGCCAGCAGCTCGCACAGGGATGTAGGGACTGAAGCTTTCTTT.

Comments on this clonotype: One end of the junction varies from germline; a read error may be responsible. The rearrangement links TRBV7-7 to TRBJ1-1, with TRBD1 as a possible D gene (6 bases). This CDR3 is 11 amino acids long. The germline V gene encodes CDR1 SSHAT and CDR2 FNYEAQ (reference sequence). CDR3 sequence: CASSSGAEACF. CDR3 nucleotides: TGTGCCAGCAGCTCAGGGGCTGAGGCTTGCTTT.

This chain connects TRBV6-5 to TRBJ2-7, with 7 positions matching TRBD1. This CDR3 comprises 16 residues. The V gene's germline CDR1 is MNHEY and CDR2 SVGAGI. J gave up 2 bases and V 0 bases, and 7 bases lay outside the gene matches. CDR3 in amino acids: CASSYSAGTETYEQYF. The CDR3 DNA sequence: TGTGCCAGCAGTTACTCGGCCGGGACAGAAACCTACGAGCAGTACTTC.

The table lists this clonotype with many counts. This chain connects TRBV12-3 or TRBV12-4 to TRBJ2-5; 7 bases are a match to TRBD2. With 5 bases clipped from V and 2 bases from J, the junction kept 8 bases outside the gene matches. This CDR3 comprises 15 residues. The CDR3 coding sequence is TGTGCCAGCAGTCTGGGGGGGGACTATCAAGAGACCCAGTACTTC. Protein product: CASSLGGDYQETQYF.

This clonotype was found many times. The CDR3 nucleotides read TGCAGTGCTCTCAAAAAGCGTCATGAGTACCAAGAGACCCAGTACTTC. It encodes CSALKKRHEYQETQYF. The chain joins TRBV20-1 to TRBJ2-5, with D hard to call. Germline CDR1 is DFQATT and CDR2 is SNEGSKA (reference sequence). The CDR3 loop spans 16 amino acids. Between the trimmed V and J ends, which lost 5 bases and 0 bases, there was a span of 19 bases.

The chain uses TRBV4-1 and TRBJ2-7, with 7 bases lining up with TRBD2. This CDR3 region has 16 residues. Looked up from germline, CDR1 is MGHRA and CDR2 is YSYEKL. V lost 0 bases to trimming and J lost 0 bases; unmatched junction nucleotides: 5. As DNA, the CDR3 is TGCGCCAGCAGCCAAGATGAGCGGGAACCCTCCTACGAGCAGTACTTC. Translating gives CASSQDEREPSYEQYF.

This clonotype occurred many times. The chain employs TRBV19 and TRBJ2-7; 9 nucleotides line up with TRBD2. With V trimmed by 2 bases and J by 5 bases, 10 bases remained unmatched. The germline V gene encodes CDR1 LNHDA and CDR2 SQIVND (reference sequence). The CDR3 sequence is 16 residues long. The CDR3 coding sequence is TGTGCCAGTAGTATAAAGATTCTAGCGGGGCTCAACGAGCAGTACTTC. This translates into CASSIKILAGLNEQYF.